The 29 T cell receptor beta chains listed next were all sequenced from one sample in a study of identical twins. TCRdb re-derived calls from the 5' RACE reads in MiXCR, one entry per CDR3 protein. The data contain 500,000 to 600,000 distinct CDR3 sequences, about 20% of them singletons. The data also belong to a second study, concerning T cells expressing NK-cell markers.

Sequenced input: CD4+ T cells sorted from blood. These receptors all come from a young woman in good health.

The CDR3 nucleotides read TGTGCCACCAGCAGAGGGGCTAGCGGGACGCTCTACAATGAGCAGTTCTTC. Protein product: CATSRGASGTLYNEQFF. The chain couples TRBV15 to TRBJ2-1; the match to TRBD2 covers 9 bases. The CDR3 runs 17 residues. Germline CDR1 is LNHNV and CDR2 is YYDKDF (reference sequence). The ends lost 1 base at V and 3 bases at J; junction bases unmatched: 7.

The genes are TRBV5-1 and TRBJ2-6, with 9 bases identical to TRBD1. The CDR3 contains 18 residues. V was clipped by 3 bases and J by 0 bases; unmatched bases: 7. Germline CDR1 reads SGHRS; CDR2 reads YFSETQ. The CDR3 sequence: CASSSSTGGSSGANVLTF. DNA for the CDR3: TGCGCCAGCAGCTCCTCGACAGGGGGGTCCTCTGGGGCCAACGTCCTGACTTTC. Filled out from reference TRBV5-1 and TRBJ2-6, the complete variable domain reads KAGVTQTPRYLIKTRGQQVTLSCSPISGHRSVSWYQQTPGQGLQFLFEYFSETQRNKGNFPGRFSGRQFSNSRSEMNVSTLELGDSALYLCASSSSTGGSSGANVLTFGAGSRLTVL.

The chain recombines TRBV6-5 with TRBJ1-1; D possibly corresponds to TRBD1 (6 bases). The CDR3 runs 16 residues. V was trimmed by 2 bases and J by 7 bases, leaving 20 bases between them. Germline assignment: CDR1 MNHEY and CDR2 SVGAGI. CDR3 DNA sequence: TGTGCCAGCAGTTACGGACCTTCTACAGGGCGGGATGAAGCTTTCTTT. Protein product: CASSYGPSTGRDEAFF.

For the CDR3, the DNA is TGCAGTGCTAGACCCGGGGCTAACTACGAGCAGTACTTC. Amino acids: CSARPGANYEQYF. V gene TRBV20-1 combines with J gene TRBJ2-7; the D call may be TRBD1 or TRBD2 (5 bases each). The CDR3 has 13 residues. CDR1 and CDR2 (germline): DFQATT, SNEGSKA (reference sequence). V was pared by 2 bases and J by 3 bases, with 11 bases between.

V and J are TRBV20-1 and TRBJ2-5, with D possibly TRBD2 on 6 matching bases. Germline V gene data show CDR1 as DFQATT and CDR2 as SNEGSKA (reference sequence). Trimming shortened V by 3 bases and J by 3 bases, and 14 bases separated the two germline ends. The CDR3 length is 14 residues. The CDR3 coding sequence is TGCAGTGCTAGGCGGGGCGGTGTAAAAGAGACCCAGTACTTC. Residues: CSARRGGVKETQYF.

The V gene is TRBV4-3, the J gene TRBJ2-7; D uncertain. CDR1 is LGHNA, CDR2 YSLEER, per germline. This CDR3 has 13 amino acids. V was shortened by 0 bases and J by 7 bases, with 10 bases between the two germline ends. CDR3 coding DNA: TGCGCCAGCAGCCAAGATCGACTCATGGAGCAGTACTTC. Translation: CASSQDRLMEQYF.

The sample holds one count of this clonotype. A read error may explain this, as a much larger clone is one base away. The chain couples TRBV12-3 or TRBV12-4 to TRBJ2-3, with TRBD2 matching 7 bases. J lost 2 bases, V lost 5 bases, and 1 base had no gene match. The length of the CDR3 is 13 residues. The CDR3 sequence is CASSRGDTDTQYF. In DNA, the CDR3 is TGTGCCAGCAGTCGGGGGGACACAGATACGCAGTATTTT.

This clonotype occurred a few times. The chain uses TRBV5-1 and TRBJ2-1, with 10 bases identical to TRBD1. This CDR3 has 16 amino acids. V dropped 4 bases and J dropped 9; count of bases not matched to a gene: 13. Germline V gives CDR1 SGHRS, CDR2 YFSETQ. The DNA of the CDR3 is TGCGCCAGCAGCCTGGGGGGACAGGGGAGGATTAGTGAGCAGTTCTTC. Amino acid sequence: CASSLGGQGRISEQFF.

The chain carries TRBV20-1 and TRBJ2-7; TRBD2 is a possible D gene (5 bases). V was shortened by 5 bases and J by 6 bases, with 11 bases between the two germline ends. The CDR3 totals 11 residues. Looked up from germline, CDR1 is DFQATT and CDR2 is SNEGSKA (reference sequence). The CDR3 loop is CSAGLGLEQYF. The DNA for the CDR3 is TGCAGTGCTGGGTTAGGACTCGAGCAGTACTTC.

The chain has TRBV5-1 and TRBJ1-1; perhaps TRBD1 as D (6 bases). The CDR3 spans 14 residues. V lost 0 bases to trimming and J lost 4 bases, with 10 bases between them. The germline CDR1 and CDR2 sequences are SGHRS and YFSETQ. The CDR3, as DNA: TGCGCCAGCAGCTTGGGGTCACAGGGCACTGAAGCTTTCTTT. It is translated as CASSLGSQGTEAFF.

This clonotype was recorded only once. The chain recombines TRBV27 with TRBJ2-7, with a weak D call TRBD2 (7 bases). V lost 5 bases and J 2 bases, leaving 16 bases between the germline ends. The CDR3 has 15 amino acids. Germline V gene data show CDR1 as MNHEY and CDR2 as SMNVEV (reference sequence). The CDR3 sequence is CASSRRGGTPYEQYF. The DNA of the CDR3 is TGTGCCAGCAGTAGGAGGGGGGGCACCCCCTACGAGCAGTACTTC.

This clonotype was detected a few times. The genes are TRBV29-1 and TRBJ1-3, with a tentative D call TRBD1 (6 bases). Germline CDR1 is SQVTM and CDR2 is ANQGSEA. Trimming left V 4 bases short and J 0 bases short, with 10 bases between. The CDR3 spans 14 residues. The CDR3 sequence: CSVVQGFSGNTIYF. The CDR3 DNA sequence: TGCAGCGTTGTGCAGGGGTTCTCTGGAAACACCATATATTTT. Full variable domain (missing parts from reference TRBV29-1 and TRBJ1-3): SAVISQKPSRDICQRGTSLTIQCQVDSQVTMMFWYRQQPGQSLTLIATANQGSEATYESGFVIDKFPISRPNLTFSTLTVSNMSPEDSSIYLCSVVQGFSGNTIYFGEGSWLTVV.

Only a few counts were recorded for this clonotype. This chain uses TRBV20-1 with TRBJ2-1; possible D gene TRBD1, 6 bases. The CDR3 runs 12 residues. The V gene's germline CDR1 is DFQATT and CDR2 SNEGSKA (reference sequence). Trimming cost V 8 bases and J 0 bases, with 8 bases left between them. Written as DNA, the CDR3 is TGCAGTACAGGGAGCTCCTACAATGAGCAGTTCTTC. It yields the protein CSTGSSYNEQFF.

In this sample, this clonotype turned up a few times. The gene calls are TRBV6-2 or TRBV6-3 and TRBJ2-5; the D is unclear. Trimming removed 7 bases at V and 4 bases at J, with 7 bases between. This CDR3 region has 11 residues. Germline CDR1 MNHEY, CDR2 SVGEGT. CDR3 region: CASTIGETQYF. In nucleotides, the CDR3 is TGTGCCAGCACTATCGGAGAGACCCAGTACTTC.

V and J are TRBV5-6 and TRBJ1-3, with TRBD1 matching 7 bases. The germline V gene encodes CDR1 SGHDT and CDR2 YYEEEE. V lost 2 bases to trimming and J lost 8 bases; unmatched junction nucleotides: 4. This CDR3 comprises 13 residues. CDR3 DNA: TGTGCCAGCAGCTTCCGGGGGACAGACACCATATATTTT. Its translation is CASSFRGTDTIYF.

This clonotype occurred a few times. The V gene is TRBV20-1, the J gene TRBJ2-7; unclear D gene. Looked up from germline, CDR1 is DFQATT and CDR2 is SNEGSKA (reference sequence). The CDR3 spans 13 residues. Trimming took off 4 bases at V and 0 bases at J, with 10 bases between the two ends. The CDR3 protein is CSAKGRTSYEQYF. DNA of the CDR3: TGCAGTGCTAAGGGCAGGACCTCCTACGAGCAGTACTTC.

This clonotype showed up many times. This sequence joins TRBV4-2 and TRBJ2-1; D is undetermined. This CDR3 spans 13 amino acids. The V end lost 0 bases, the J end lost 9 bases, and 9 bases lay between the germline ends. The germline gives CDR1 LGHNA, CDR2 YNFKEQ. The CDR3 nucleotides read TGTGCCAGCAGCCAAGAATCGAGTCTTGAGCAGTTCTTC. This encodes CASSQESSLEQFF.

The chain joins TRBV20-1 to TRBJ1-1, with D unresolved. This CDR3 region has 14 residues. Trimming shortened V by 0 bases and J by 5 bases, and 13 bases separated the two germline ends. Germline V CDR1 and CDR2: DFQATT, SNEGSKA (reference sequence). The CDR3 coding sequence is TGCAGTGCTAGAGATGGAGCAGGTTTAACTGAAGCTTTCTTT. Translating gives CSARDGAGLTEAFF.

This clonotype appeared a few times. This chain links TRBV15 with TRBJ2-7; a possible D gene is TRBD1 (6 bases). CDR1 and CDR2 from the germline V gene are LNHNV and YYDKDF (reference sequence). V lost 3 bases and J lost 6, with 12 bases in between. There are 13 residues in the CDR3. The CDR3 spells CATSRRGMAEQYF. For the CDR3, the DNA is TGTGCCACCAGCAGGAGGGGGATGGCCGAGCAGTACTTC.

The chain is built from TRBV5-1 and TRBJ2-7; 8 bases map to TRBD1. The CDR3 runs 15 residues. Germline trimming cut 0 bases from V and 2 bases from J; bases unmatched to any gene: 4. Germline V CDR1 and CDR2: SGHRS, YFSETQ. This chain's CDR3 is CASSLGGTGTYEQYF. The CDR3 DNA follows: TGCGCCAGCAGCTTGGGAGGGACAGGAACCTACGAGCAGTACTTC.

This clonotype was picked up a small number of times. This sequence joins TRBV6-5 and TRBJ1-1; a weak D match, TRBD1 (6 bases). Trimming left V 6 bases short and J 4 bases short, with 18 bases between. The CDR3 covers 15 residues. Looked up from germline, CDR1 is MNHEY and CDR2 is SVGAGI. This CDR3 reads CASRLTRQDSTEAFF. CDR3 DNA sequence: TGTGCCAGCAGACTTACACGACAGGATTCCACTGAAGCTTTCTTT.

This clonotype was counted a few times. This chain connects TRBV6-5 to TRBJ1-5; D is uncertain. Germline V CDR1 and CDR2: MNHEY, SVGAGI. The CDR3 has 15 amino acids. Trimming pared 2 bases from V and 1 base from J, leaving 9 bases between. In DNA form, the CDR3 reads TGTGCCAGCAGTTACATGGCAGACAGCAATCAGCCCCAGCATTTT. Residues: CASSYMADSNQPQHF.

The rearrangement joins TRBV9 to TRBJ2-5; no clear D gene. There are 14 residues in the CDR3. Germline CDR1 SGDLS, CDR2 YYNGEE. V was trimmed by 3 bases and J by 7 bases, leaving 16 bases between them. The CDR3 sequence is CASSALGLLGTQYF. The CDR3, as DNA: TGTGCCAGCAGCGCCCTTGGCCTACTCGGGACCCAGTACTTC.

This clonotype was found a few times. This sequence joins TRBV5-6 and TRBJ2-3; D remains unclear. This CDR3 spans 13 amino acids. Per germline, CDR1 SGHDT and CDR2 YYEEEE. V was shortened by 1 base and J by 4 bases, with 7 bases between the two germline ends. CDR3 sequence reads: CASSLPSADTQYF. DNA of the CDR3: TGTGCCAGCAGCTTGCCCTCGGCAGATACGCAGTATTTT.

A note on this clonotype: The DNA is omitted, as the CDR3 cannot be located on it reliably, and the CDR3 follows TCRdb's listing. V is TRBV7-2 and J is TRBJ1-2; the table calls TRBD1, which could not be checked here. The CDR3 is 15 amino acids in total, end residues counted. Germline loops: CDR1 SGHTA, CDR2 FQGNSA. Here the CDR3 reads CASSFGPGWYYGYTF.

This chain uses TRBV12-3 or TRBV12-4 with TRBJ1-3, with D unresolved. Between the trimmed V and J ends, which lost 2 bases and 0 bases, there was a span of 8 bases. CDR3 length equals 15 residues. CDR3 in amino acids: CASSLLPSSGNTIYF. The CDR3, as DNA: TGTGCCAGCAGTTTACTCCCGAGCTCTGGAAACACCATATATTTT.

This rearrangement joins TRBV27 to TRBJ1-6; 8 bases match TRBD1. The CDR3 loop spans 14 amino acids. Germline-derived CDR1 and CDR2 are MNHEY and SMNVEV (reference sequence). The V segment lost 6 bases and the J segment 7 bases; nucleotides outside the gene matches: 5. DNA of the CDR3: TGTGCCAGCAGGGGACAGGAGTGGAATTCACCCCTCCACTTT. Its translation is CASRGQEWNSPLHF.

This clonotype was picked up a small number of times. The chain combines TRBV9 with TRBJ2-3; TRBD2 aligns across 7 bases. V was clipped by 6 bases and J by 2 bases; unmatched bases: 9. Germline CDR1 SGDLS, CDR2 YYNGEE. This CDR3 contains 15 residues. CDR3 region: CASTSGVLNTDTQYF. DNA for the CDR3: TGTGCCAGCACTAGCGGAGTCTTAAACACAGATACGCAGTATTTT.

The table lists this clonotype with a few counts. This chain joins TRBV9 and TRBJ2-5; D perhaps matches TRBD2 (5 bases). The CDR3 extends over 14 amino acids. The V gene lost 0 bases and the J gene lost 4 bases, with 10 bases spanning the gap. Germline V gene data show CDR1 as SGDLS and CDR2 as YYNGEE. CDR3 sequence (DNA): TGTGCCAGCAGCGTAGACGGTGGGAGAGAGACCCAGTACTTC. This encodes CASSVDGGRETQYF.